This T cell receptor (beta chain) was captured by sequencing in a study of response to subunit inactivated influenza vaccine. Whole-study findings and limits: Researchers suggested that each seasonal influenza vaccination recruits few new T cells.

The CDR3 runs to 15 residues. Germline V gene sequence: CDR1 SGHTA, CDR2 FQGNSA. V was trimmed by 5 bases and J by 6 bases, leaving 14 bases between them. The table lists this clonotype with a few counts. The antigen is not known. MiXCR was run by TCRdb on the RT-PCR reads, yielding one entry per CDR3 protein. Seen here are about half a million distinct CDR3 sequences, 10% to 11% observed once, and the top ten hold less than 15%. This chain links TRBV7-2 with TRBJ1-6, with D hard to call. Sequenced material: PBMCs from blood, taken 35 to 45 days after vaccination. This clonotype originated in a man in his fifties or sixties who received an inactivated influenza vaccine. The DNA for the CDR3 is TGTGCCAGCAGCGCTCGGAGCAGGAGTAATTCACCCCTCCACTTT. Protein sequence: CASSARSRSNSPLHF.